The 24 T cell receptor beta chains presented below share a single source sample, sequenced in a study of beta chain features in type 1 diabetes. All of the isolated RNA was reverse transcribed, so expressed TCRB transcripts were sequenced. TCRdb keeps only in-frame clones here, not all; method: immunoSEQ multiplex PCR. The table records about 620,000 clones, about 16% of them present only once. Sequencing input: naive CD4+ T cells from blood. The origin of the receptors is a man aged 18-30 years in good health.

The chain links TRBV9 to TRBJ1-3; D not certain. V dropped 3 bases and J dropped 0 bases, with 10 bases sitting between them. In germline, CDR1 is SGDLS, CDR2 YYNGEE. The CDR3 sequence is 15 residues long. The DNA for the CDR3 is TGTGCCAGCAGCGCCTCCGGCGTCTCTGGAAACACCATATATTTT. It codes for CASSASGVSGNTIYF.

This clone was counted a few times. The CDR3 loop is CASSQGGTGSYEQYF. CDR3 DNA sequence: TGTGCCAGCAGCCAGGGGGGAACAGGGAGTTACGAGCAGTACTTC. The chain couples TRBV7-2 to TRBJ2-7, with D possibly being TRBD1 (7 bases). CDR3 length: 15 residues. Trimming took off 5 bases at V and 4 bases at J, with 18 bases between the two ends. Germline CDR1 reads SGHTA; CDR2 reads FQGNSA.

This chain joins TRBV5-1 and TRBJ2-7; D unclear. Per the germline V gene, CDR1 is SGHRS and CDR2 is YFSETQ. The ends were cut back, 3 bases at V and 0 bases at J, with 4 bases in the middle. CDR3 length equals 12 residues. CDR3 DNA: TGCGCCAGCAGCTCCGACTCCTACGAGCAGTACTTC. Encoded protein: CASSSDSYEQYF.

V gene TRBV7-2 combines with J gene TRBJ1-2; TRBD1 aligns across 7 bases. CDR3 length equals 16 residues. Germline trimming cut 6 bases from V and 4 bases from J; bases unmatched to any gene: 14. Germline CDR1 reads SGHTA; CDR2 reads FQGNSA. The CDR3 loop is CASSFTGTEKSYGYTF. In nucleotides, the CDR3 is TGTGCCAGCAGTTTCACGGGGACAGAGAAAAGCTATGGCTACACCTTC.

Note on this clone: Other DNA sequences in the sample encode the same CDR3. The V and J genes are TRBV29-1 and TRBJ1-1; no clear D gene. With 5 bases removed from V and 0 bases from J, the gap between germline ends came to 10 bases. This CDR3 spans 13 amino acids. Germline V gene sequence: CDR1 SQVTM, CDR2 ANQGSEA. The chain's CDR3 is CSVSVGMNTEAFF. The CDR3 DNA reads as TGCAGCGTTTCGGTGGGGATGAACACTGAAGCTTTCTTT.

Turning to this clone: This CDR3 is also generated by other DNA sequences in the sample. The rearrangement uses TRBV30 and TRBJ1-6, with D unclear. V shed 0 bases and J shed 0 bases, with 6 bases lying between them. The CDR3 runs 15 residues. Germline V gene sequence: CDR1 GTSNPN, CDR2 SVGIG (reference sequence). The CDR3 DNA follows: TGTGCCTGGAGTGTCAGAAGCTCCTATAATTCACCCCTCCACTTT. Translating gives CAWSVRSSYNSPLHF.

In the case of this clone: Additional DNA sequences in this sample encode the identical CDR3. The chain is built from TRBV28 and TRBJ2-5; D uncertain. The ends were cut back, 6 bases at V and 2 bases at J, with 4 bases in the middle. Germline V lookup: CDR1 MDHEN, CDR2 SYDVKM. The CDR3 extends over 11 amino acids. Here the CDR3 reads CASRRQETQYF. The DNA of the CDR3 is TGTGCCAGCAGGCGGCAAGAGACCCAGTACTTC. The full variable domain, rest sourced from reference TRBV28 and TRBJ2-5, is DVKVTQSSRYLVKRTGEKVFLECVQDMDHENMFWYRQDPGLGLRLIYFSYDVKMKEKGDIPEGYSVSREKKERFSLILESASTNQTSMYLCASRRQETQYFGPGTRLLVL.

The sample holds a few counts of this clone. J is TRBJ2-7 and V is TRBV7-2, with D uncertain. Trimming took off 0 bases at V and 6 bases at J, with 12 bases between the two ends. The CDR3 is made up of 14 amino acids. The germline V gene has CDR1 SGHTA and CDR2 FQGNSA. CDR3 in DNA: TGTGCCAGCAGCTTAGCGGGAATTCCGGGCGAGCAGTACTTC. It encodes CASSLAGIPGEQYF.

The V call is TRBV25-1, the J call TRBJ1-4; no firm D call. Trimming took 4 bases from V and 7 from J, leaving 7 bases between them. Germline assignment: CDR1 MGHDK and CDR2 SYGVNS. The CDR3 extends over 12 amino acids. CDR3 bases: TGTGCCAGCAGTGGCTTGCGTGAAAAACTGTTTTTT. Encoded protein: CASSGLREKLFF. Filled out from reference TRBV25-1 and TRBJ1-4, the complete variable domain reads EADIYQTPRYLVIGTGKKITLECSQTMGHDKMYWYQQDPGMELHLIHYSYGVNSTEKGDLSSESTVSRIRTEHFPLTLESARPSHTSQYLCASSGLREKLFFGSGTQLSVL.

This sequence joins TRBV30 and TRBJ1-2; D not resolved. The CDR3 extends over 14 amino acids. Germline lookup yields CDR1 GTSNPN and CDR2 SVGIG (reference sequence). V lost 7 bases to trimming and J lost 4 bases, with 19 bases between them. DNA of the CDR3: TGTGCCTATGCGCCTGCTCAGCTCCTCTATGGCTACACCTTC. Residues: CAYAPAQLLYGYTF.

The chain joins TRBV5-1 to TRBJ2-2; D is unclear. V dropped 2 bases and J dropped 1 base, with 9 bases sitting between them. Germline CDR1 reads SGHRS; CDR2 reads YFSETQ. The CDR3 loop spans 15 amino acids. CDR3 nucleotides: TGCGCCAGCAGCTTCCTCCCTGGGAACACCGGGGAGCTGTTTTTT. Translating gives CASSFLPGNTGELFF.

The V gene is TRBV7-3, the J gene TRBJ1-2; D possibly corresponds to TRBD1 (6 bases). CDR1 and CDR2 (germline): SGHTA, FQGTGA. The ends were cut back, 4 bases at V and 7 bases at J, with 13 bases in the middle. The CDR3 spans 13 residues. The CDR3 reads CASSSSGEFGYTF. The CDR3 region has the DNA TGTGCCAGCAGCTCCTCAGGGGAATTTGGCTACACCTTC.

J is TRBJ1-3 and V is TRBV29-1; unclear D gene. The CDR3 loop spans 13 amino acids. From germline, CDR1 is SQVTM and CDR2 ANQGSEA. V dropped 4 bases and J dropped 7 bases, with 14 bases sitting between them. This CDR3 is CSVVVNADNTIYF. In DNA, the CDR3 is TGCAGCGTTGTAGTTAATGCCGACAACACCATATATTTT.

The gene calls are TRBV27 and TRBJ2-4; 11 positions match TRBD2. The ends lost 6 bases at V and 0 bases at J; junction bases unmatched: 7. This CDR3 is built from 17 residues. Germline V gene data show CDR1 as MNHEY and CDR2 as SMNVEV (reference sequence). CDR3 sequence reads: CASRGTSGAIAKNIQYF. Here the CDR3 DNA reads TGTGCCAGCAGAGGGACTAGCGGTGCAATAGCCAAAAACATTCAGTACTTC.

The table lists this clone with a few counts. V and J are TRBV6-6 and TRBJ1-2, with a tentative D call TRBD1 (6 bases). CDR1 is MNHNY, CDR2 SVGAGI, per germline (reference sequence). This CDR3 spans 13 amino acids. Between the trimmed V and J ends, which lost 5 bases and 7 bases, there was a span of 14 bases. The CDR3 loop reads CASSGQFDRGYTF. The CDR3 DNA follows: TGTGCCAGCAGTGGACAGTTCGATCGTGGCTACACCTTC.

This chain connects TRBV11-2 to TRBJ2-1, with D possibly being TRBD1 or TRBD2 (5 bases each). From germline, CDR1 is SGHAT and CDR2 FQNNGV. V was clipped by 5 bases and J by 6 bases, with 8 bases between them. CDR3 length: 12 residues. CDR3 sequence reads: CASSLGTNEQFF. Here the CDR3 DNA reads TGTGCCAGCAGCCTTGGGACCAATGAGCAGTTCTTC.

This clone appeared a few times. The V and J genes are TRBV5-4 and TRBJ2-3; TRBD2 aligns across 9 bases. The CDR3 is made up of 17 amino acids. Germline assignment: CDR1 SGHNT and CDR2 YYREEE (reference sequence). The V gene end was trimmed by 4 bases and the J gene end by 3 bases; junction bases not matched to a gene: 12. The CDR3 DNA follows: TGTGCCAGCAGCCCCCGGGTAGCGGGAGTTGGTACAGATACGCAGTATTTT. Amino acids: CASSPRVAGVGTDTQYF.

This clone was detected only a few times. The chain recombines TRBV7-3 with TRBJ1-2; D is undetermined. V lost 1 base and J 4 bases, leaving 13 bases between the germline ends. The germline CDR1 and CDR2 sequences are SGHTA and FQGTGA. CDR3 length: 15 amino acids. The CDR3 region is CASSLNGQRTYGYTF. The DNA for the CDR3 is TGTGCCAGCAGCTTAAACGGGCAGAGAACCTATGGCTACACCTTC.

The rearrangement joins TRBV5-4 to TRBJ2-5, with D possibly matching TRBD2 (7 bases). From germline, CDR1 is SGHNT and CDR2 YYREEE (reference sequence). Deletions cut 0 bases from V and 2 bases from J, with 8 bases between. The CDR3 contains 14 residues. CDR3 DNA sequence: TGTGCCAGCAGCTTGGAGGGGGGGCAAGAGACCCAGTACTTC. Translated: CASSLEGGQETQYF.

This clone was recorded a few times. V and J are TRBV4-1 and TRBJ1-2, with TRBD1 identical over 7 bases. Trimming took 4 bases from V and 0 from J; bases not matched to a gene: 5. CDR3 length equals 15 residues. Germline CDR1 and CDR2: MGHRA and YSYEKL. CDR3 sequence reads: CASSPGQVPNYGYTF. The CDR3 DNA reads as TGCGCCAGCAGCCCCGGACAGGTTCCTAACTATGGCTACACCTTC.

The chain carries TRBV10-3 and TRBJ2-7; tentative D call: TRBD2 (6 bases). The ends were cut back, 6 bases at V and 5 bases at J, with 14 bases in the middle. Germline V gene sequence: CDR1 ENHRY, CDR2 SYGVKD. The CDR3 is made up of 13 amino acids. The chain's CDR3 is CAISYKGGNEQYF. CDR3 nucleotide sequence: TGTGCCATCAGCTACAAGGGAGGCAACGAGCAGTACTTC.

The V and J genes are TRBV19 and TRBJ2-7; 8 bases align to TRBD1. The ends lost 2 bases at V and 11 bases at J; junction bases unmatched: 2. This CDR3 has 11 amino acids. Germline V gene data show CDR1 as LNHDA and CDR2 as SQIVND (reference sequence). As DNA, the CDR3 is TGTGCCAGTAGTATAAAGGGACAGGAGTACTTC. Its protein product is CASSIKGQEYF.

The V call is TRBV18, the J call TRBJ1-1; 10 bases map to TRBD1. Germline-derived CDR1 and CDR2 are KGHSH and LQKENI. The CDR3 totals 15 residues. V lost 3 bases, J lost 2 bases, and 3 bases stayed unmatched. The CDR3 nucleotides are TGTGCCAGCTCACCCGACAGGGGGCTAAACACTGAAGCTTTCTTT. It translates to CASSPDRGLNTEAFF.

Only a few counts were recorded for this clone. J is TRBJ2-7 and V is TRBV27, with D maybe TRBD1 (6 bases). Germline V gives CDR1 MNHEY, CDR2 SMNVEV (reference sequence). The CDR3 totals 15 residues. Trimming left V 5 bases short and J 13 bases short, with 27 bases between. CDR3 DNA sequence: TGTGCCAGCAGTCTCCGGGACATGCCCTCGCGTGTTGAATACTTC. Translating gives CASSLRDMPSRVEYF.